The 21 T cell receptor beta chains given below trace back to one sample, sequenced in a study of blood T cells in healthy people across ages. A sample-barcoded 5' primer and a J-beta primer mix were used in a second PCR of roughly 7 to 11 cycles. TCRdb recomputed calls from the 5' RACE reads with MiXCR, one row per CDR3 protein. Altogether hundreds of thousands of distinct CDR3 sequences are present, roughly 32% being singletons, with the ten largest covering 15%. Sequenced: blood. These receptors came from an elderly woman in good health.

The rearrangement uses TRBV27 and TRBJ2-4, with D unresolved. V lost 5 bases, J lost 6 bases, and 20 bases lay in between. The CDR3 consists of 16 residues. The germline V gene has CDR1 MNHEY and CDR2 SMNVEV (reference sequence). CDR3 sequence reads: CASSPYGIIDRNIQYF. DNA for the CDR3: TGTGCCAGCAGTCCTTATGGGATCATCGATAGAAACATTCAGTACTTC.

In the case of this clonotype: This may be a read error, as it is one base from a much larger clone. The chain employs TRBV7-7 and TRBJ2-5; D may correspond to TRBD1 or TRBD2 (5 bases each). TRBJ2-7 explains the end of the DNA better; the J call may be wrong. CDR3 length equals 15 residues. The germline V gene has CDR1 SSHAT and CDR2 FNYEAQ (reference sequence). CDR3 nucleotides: TGTGCTAGCAGCCAAGGGGACGGTTTTACATCCGAGCAGTACTTC. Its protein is CASSQGDGFTSEQYF.

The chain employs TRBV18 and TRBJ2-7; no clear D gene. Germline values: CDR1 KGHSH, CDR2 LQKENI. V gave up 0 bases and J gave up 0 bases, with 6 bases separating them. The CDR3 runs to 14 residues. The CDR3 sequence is CASSPPTNSYEQYF. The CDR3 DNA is TGTGCCAGCTCACCACCGACCAACTCCTACGAGCAGTACTTC.

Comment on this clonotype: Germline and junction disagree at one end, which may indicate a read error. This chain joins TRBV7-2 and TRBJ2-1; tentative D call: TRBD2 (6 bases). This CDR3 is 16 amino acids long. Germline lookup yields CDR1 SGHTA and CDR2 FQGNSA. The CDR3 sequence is CTSSSPPRGTYSEQFF. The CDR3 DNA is TGTACCAGCAGCTCCCCCCCCCGGGGGACCTACAGTGAGCAGTTCTTC.

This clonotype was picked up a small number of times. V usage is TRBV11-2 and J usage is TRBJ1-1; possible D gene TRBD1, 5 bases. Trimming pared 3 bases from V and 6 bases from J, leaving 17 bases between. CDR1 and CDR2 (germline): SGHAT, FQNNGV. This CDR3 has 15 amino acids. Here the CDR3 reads CASSFGTALRPEAFF. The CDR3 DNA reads TGTGCCAGCAGCTTCGGGACTGCATTACGTCCTGAAGCTTTCTTT.

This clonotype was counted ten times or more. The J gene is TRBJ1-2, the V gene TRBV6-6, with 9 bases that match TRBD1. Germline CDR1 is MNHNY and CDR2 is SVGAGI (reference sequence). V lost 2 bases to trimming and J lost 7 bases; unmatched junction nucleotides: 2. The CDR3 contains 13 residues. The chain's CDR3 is CASSYATGGGYTF. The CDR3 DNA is TGTGCCAGCAGTTACGCGACAGGGGGTGGCTACACCTTC.

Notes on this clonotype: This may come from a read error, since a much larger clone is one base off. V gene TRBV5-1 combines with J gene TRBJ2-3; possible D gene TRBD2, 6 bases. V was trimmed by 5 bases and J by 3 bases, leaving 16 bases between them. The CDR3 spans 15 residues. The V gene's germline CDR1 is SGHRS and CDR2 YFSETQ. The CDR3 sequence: CASSRAGLGTDTQYF. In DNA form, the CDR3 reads TGCGCCAGCAGTCGCGCGGGGTTAGGTACAGATACGCAGTATTTT.

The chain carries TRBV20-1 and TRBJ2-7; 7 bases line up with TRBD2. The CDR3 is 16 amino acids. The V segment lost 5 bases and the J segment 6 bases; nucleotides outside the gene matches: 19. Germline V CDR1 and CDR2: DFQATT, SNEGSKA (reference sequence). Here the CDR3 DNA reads TGCAGTGCTTACAGCTTAGCGGGCTCTGTTGGTGGCGAGCAGTACTTC. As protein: CSAYSLAGSVGGEQYF.

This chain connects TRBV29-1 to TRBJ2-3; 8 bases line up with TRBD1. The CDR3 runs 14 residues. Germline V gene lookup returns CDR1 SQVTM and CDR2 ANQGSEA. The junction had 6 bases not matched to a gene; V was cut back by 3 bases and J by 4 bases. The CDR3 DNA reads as TGCAGCGTTGAGGGACAGGACACACCAGATACGCAGTATTTT. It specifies CSVEGQDTPDTQYF.

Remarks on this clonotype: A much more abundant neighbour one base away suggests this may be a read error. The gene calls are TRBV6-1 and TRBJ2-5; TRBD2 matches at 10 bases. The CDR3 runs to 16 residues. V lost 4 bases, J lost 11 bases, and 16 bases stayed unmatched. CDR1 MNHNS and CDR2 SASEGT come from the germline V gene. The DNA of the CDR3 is TGTGCCAGCAGTGGTAGCGGGGGGCGTCCCTACAATGAGCAGTACTTC. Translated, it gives CASSGSGGRPYNEQYF.

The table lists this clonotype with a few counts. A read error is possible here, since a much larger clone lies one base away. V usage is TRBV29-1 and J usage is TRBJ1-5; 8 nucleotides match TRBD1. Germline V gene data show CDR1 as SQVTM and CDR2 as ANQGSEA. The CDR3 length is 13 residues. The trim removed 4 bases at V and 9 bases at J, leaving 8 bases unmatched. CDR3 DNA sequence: TGCAGCGTTGCCCAGGGGGCGAGTCGGCCCCAGCATTTT. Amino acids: CSVAQGASRPQHF.

Here the CDR3 DNA reads TGTGCCAGCAGCCTAGCGGGGGGGCTCGCCGGGGAGCTGTTTTTT. Amino acid sequence: CASSLAGGLAGELFF. This rearrangement joins TRBV3-1 to TRBJ2-2; 11 bases line up with TRBD2. V shed 4 bases, J shed 6 bases, and the junction held 4 bases outside the gene matches. The germline gives CDR1 LGHDT, CDR2 YNNKEL (reference sequence). CDR3 length equals 15 residues.

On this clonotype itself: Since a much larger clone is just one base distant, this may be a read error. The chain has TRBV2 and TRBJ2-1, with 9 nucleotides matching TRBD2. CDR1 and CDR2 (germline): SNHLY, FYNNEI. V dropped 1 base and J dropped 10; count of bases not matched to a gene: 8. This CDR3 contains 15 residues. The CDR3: CASSEEAGGPYEQFF. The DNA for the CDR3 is TGTGCCAGCAGTGAAGAAGCGGGGGGCCCCTACGAGCAGTTCTTC.

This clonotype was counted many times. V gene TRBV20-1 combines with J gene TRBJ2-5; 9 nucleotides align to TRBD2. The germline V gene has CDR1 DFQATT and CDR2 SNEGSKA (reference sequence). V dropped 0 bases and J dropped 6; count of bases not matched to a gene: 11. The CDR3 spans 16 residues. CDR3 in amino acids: CSARDQKRGAGKTQYF. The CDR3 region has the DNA TGCAGTGCTAGAGATCAGAAGCGGGGGGCCGGGAAGACCCAGTACTTC.

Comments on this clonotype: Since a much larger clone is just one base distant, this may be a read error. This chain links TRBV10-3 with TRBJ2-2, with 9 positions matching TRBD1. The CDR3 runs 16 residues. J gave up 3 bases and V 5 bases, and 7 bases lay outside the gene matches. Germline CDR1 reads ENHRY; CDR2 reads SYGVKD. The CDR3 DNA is TGTGCCATCAGTCCGGGACAGGGAAGCGACACCGGGGAGCTGTTTTTT. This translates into CAISPGQGSDTGELFF.

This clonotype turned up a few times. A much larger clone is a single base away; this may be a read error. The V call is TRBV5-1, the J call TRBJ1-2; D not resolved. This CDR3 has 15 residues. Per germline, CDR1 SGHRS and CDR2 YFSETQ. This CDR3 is CAGSFGERLNYGYTF. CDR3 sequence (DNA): TGCGCCGGCAGCTTCGGGGAGAGACTTAACTATGGCTACACCTTC.

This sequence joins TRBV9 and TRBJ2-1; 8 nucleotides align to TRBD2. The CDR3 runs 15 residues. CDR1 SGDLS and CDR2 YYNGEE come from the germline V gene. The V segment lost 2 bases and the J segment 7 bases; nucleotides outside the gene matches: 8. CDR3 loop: CASSVGGGTVNEQFF. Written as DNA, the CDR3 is TGTGCCAGCAGCGTGGGCGGGGGGACCGTGAATGAGCAGTTCTTC.

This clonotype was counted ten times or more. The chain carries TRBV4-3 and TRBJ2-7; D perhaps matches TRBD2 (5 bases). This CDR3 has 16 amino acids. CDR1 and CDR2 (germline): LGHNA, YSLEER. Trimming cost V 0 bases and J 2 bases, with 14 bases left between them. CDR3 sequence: CASSQDGRGSTYEQYF. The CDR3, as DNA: TGCGCCAGCAGCCAAGATGGCCGGGGAAGCACCTACGAGCAGTACTTC.

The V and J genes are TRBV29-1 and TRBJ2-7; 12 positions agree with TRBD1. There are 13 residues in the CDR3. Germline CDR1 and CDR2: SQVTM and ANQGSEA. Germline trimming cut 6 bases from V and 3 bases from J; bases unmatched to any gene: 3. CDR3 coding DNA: TGCAGCGTCGGGACAGGGGGCCGCTACGAGCAGTACTTC. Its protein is CSVGTGGRYEQYF.

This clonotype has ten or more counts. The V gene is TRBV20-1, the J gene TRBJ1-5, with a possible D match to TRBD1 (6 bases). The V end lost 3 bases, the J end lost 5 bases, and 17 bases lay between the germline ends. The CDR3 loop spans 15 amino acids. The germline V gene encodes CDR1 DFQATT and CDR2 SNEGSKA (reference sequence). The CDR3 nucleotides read TGCAGTGCTAGGACGGTTGGCAGGGGTTATCAGCCCCAGCATTTT. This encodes CSARTVGRGYQPQHF.

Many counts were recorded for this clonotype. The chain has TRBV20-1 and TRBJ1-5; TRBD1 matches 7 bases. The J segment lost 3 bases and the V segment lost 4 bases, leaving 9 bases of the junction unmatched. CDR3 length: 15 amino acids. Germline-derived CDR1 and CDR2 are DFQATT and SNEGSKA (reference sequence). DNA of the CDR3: TGCAGTGCTACATCCGGGACAGCAGACAATCAGCCCCAGCATTTT. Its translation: CSATSGTADNQPQHF.